A selection of T cell receptor beta chains follows, all from one sample in a study of blood T cell repertoires in COVID-19. Profiling relied on immunoSEQ multiplex PCR, and the TCRdb table lists in-frame clones only, not all of them. Of 120,000 to 150,000 clones detected, around nine tenths appear once; the ten largest clones hold about 5.6%. The sequenced sample consisted of peripheral blood. These receptor sequences come from a human donor in a cohort sampled during active COVID-19. Each CDR3 is given with its conserved first and last residue. D genes are given only for firm matches. Clone size is not always given. Where it is, it says once, few, many or a class for expanded clones.

d_call: .
j_call: TRBJ2-2
clone_size: .
v_call: TRBV6-2/TRBV6-3
cdr3_nt: TGTGCCAGCAGCCCCAGGGACACCGGGGAGCTGTTTTTT
cdr3_aa: CASSPRDTGELFF

d_call: TRBD2
j_call: TRBJ2-7
clone_size: .
v_call: TRBV7-9
cdr3_nt: TGTGCCAGCAGCACCGGGACTAGCGGCTACGAGCAGTACTTC
cdr3_aa: CASSTGTSGYEQYF

d_call: .
j_call: TRBJ2-7
clone_size: .
v_call: TRBV2
cdr3_nt: TGTGCCAGCATCGACCCCCGGGGCGGGATTTACGAGCAGTACTTC
cdr3_aa: CASIDPRGGIYEQYF

d_call: TRBD2
j_call: TRBJ2-1
clone_size: .
v_call: TRBV27
cdr3_nt: TGTGCCAGCAGTCTTAGGGGGACTAGCGGTCAGAATGAGCAGTTCTTC
cdr3_aa: CASSLRGTSGQNEQFF

d_call: TRBD1
j_call: TRBJ1-4
clone_size: .
v_call: TRBV5-1
cdr3_nt: TGCGCCAGCAGCCCATACCGACAGGGTTTGGACGAAAAACTGTTTTTT
cdr3_aa: CASSPYRQGLDEKLFF

d_call: .
j_call: TRBJ2-7
clone_size: .
v_call: TRBV5-1
cdr3_nt: TGCGCCAGCAGCTTGGCCGCAGGGAAGGTCGAGCAGTACTTC
cdr3_aa: CASSLAAGKVEQYF

d_call: TRBD1
j_call: TRBJ1-2
clone_size: .
v_call: TRBV28
cdr3_nt: TGTGCCAGCAGGATAGGACAGGGCTATGGCTACACCTTC
cdr3_aa: CASRIGQGYGYTF

d_call: .
j_call: TRBJ2-1
clone_size: .
v_call: TRBV7-2
cdr3_nt: TGTGCCAGCAGCGAATCCTCCCGGGATGAGCAGTTCTTC
cdr3_aa: CASSESSRDEQFF

d_call: .
j_call: TRBJ2-7
clone_size: .
v_call: TRBV18
cdr3_nt: TGTGCCAGCGCCCCTTCCGGTGAGGGCGAGCAGTACTTC
cdr3_aa: CASAPSGEGEQYF

d_call: TRBD1
j_call: TRBJ1-3
clone_size: .
v_call: TRBV18
cdr3_nt: TGTGCCAGCTCCCCCCTGGACAGGGATGGAAACACCATATATTTT
cdr3_aa: CASSPLDRDGNTIYF

d_call: TRBD1
j_call: TRBJ1-1
clone_size: .
v_call: TRBV5-1
cdr3_nt: TGCGCCAGCAGCTCTGGACAGGGGTTTAACACTGAAGCTTTCTTT
cdr3_aa: CASSSGQGFNTEAFF

d_call: .
j_call: TRBJ2-7
clone_size: .
v_call: TRBV28
cdr3_nt: TGTGCCAGCAGGAGTGCCCCGGCAGGGGAAGGAGAGCAGTACTTC
cdr3_aa: CASRSAPAGEGEQYF

d_call: TRBD1
j_call: TRBJ1-1
clone_size: .
v_call: TRBV28
cdr3_nt: TGTGCCAGCAGTTCGGGGACAGCGAACACTGAAGCTTTCTTT
cdr3_aa: CASSSGTANTEAFF

d_call: .
j_call: TRBJ2-1
clone_size: .
v_call: TRBV6-4
cdr3_nt: TGTGCCAGCAGTGACAGGGGATTCACATCACTACCTTACAATGAGCAGTTCTTC
cdr3_aa: CASSDRGFTSLPYNEQFF

d_call: .
j_call: TRBJ2-5
clone_size: once
v_call: TRBV5-1
cdr3_nt: TGCGCCAGCAGCGAACAGAGCGGGGAGACCCAGTACTTC
cdr3_aa: CASSEQSGETQYF

d_call: TRBD2
j_call: TRBJ2-7
clone_size: .
v_call: TRBV7-8
cdr3_nt: TGTGCCAGCACCCAGACTAGCGGCTACGGGGAGCAGTACTTC
cdr3_aa: CASTQTSGYGEQYF

d_call: .
j_call: TRBJ2-2
clone_size: .
v_call: TRBV3-1/TRBV3-2
cdr3_nt: TGTGCCAGCAGCCAAGATGTTCGACAGGCCGGTAGAGACGGGGAGCTGTTTTTT
cdr3_aa: CASSQDVRQAGRDGELFF

d_call: TRBD1
j_call: TRBJ2-1
clone_size: few
v_call: TRBV7-2
cdr3_nt: TGTGCCAGCAGCGGATGGACAGGGGGCTACAATGAGCAGTTCTTC
cdr3_aa: CASSGWTGGYNEQFF

d_call: .
j_call: TRBJ1-3
clone_size: .
v_call: TRBV6-5
cdr3_nt: TGTGCCAGCAGTAGACAGTCCCCGGCAAACACCATATATTTT
cdr3_aa: CASSRQSPANTIYF

d_call: TRBD2
j_call: TRBJ2-3
clone_size: .
v_call: TRBV7-6
cdr3_nt: TGTGCCAGCAGCTCGCTAGCGGGGGAGACCACAGATACGCAGTATTTT
cdr3_aa: CASSSLAGETTDTQYF

d_call: TRBD1
j_call: TRBJ1-6
clone_size: .
v_call: TRBV7-3
cdr3_nt: TGTGCCAGCAGCTTAACGGTGCCGGGACAGGGTCGTTCACCCCTCCACTTT
cdr3_aa: CASSLTVPGQGRSPLHF

d_call: .
j_call: TRBJ1-6
clone_size: .
v_call: TRBV28
cdr3_nt: TGTGCCAGCAACCTCGGACTCGGAAATTCACCCCTCCACTTT
cdr3_aa: CASNLGLGNSPLHF

d_call: .
j_call: TRBJ2-1
clone_size: .
v_call: TRBV27
cdr3_nt: TGTGCCAGCAGACGTCCCGGGACACTAACTTCCTACAATGAGCAGTTCTTC
cdr3_aa: CASRRPGTLTSYNEQFF

d_call: .
j_call: TRBJ2-2
clone_size: .
v_call: TRBV28
cdr3_nt: TGTGCCAGCAGTTTCCGATACGGGAGAGGCGCCGGGGAGCTGTTTTTT
cdr3_aa: CASSFRYGRGAGELFF

d_call: TRBD1
j_call: TRBJ1-2
clone_size: .
v_call: TRBV4-1
cdr3_nt: TGCGCCAGCAGCCAAGAGGGAGTGGGACAGCAGAACTATGGCTACACCTTC
cdr3_aa: CASSQEGVGQQNYGYTF

d_call: .
j_call: TRBJ1-3
clone_size: .
v_call: TRBV5-1
cdr3_nt: TGCGCCAGCAGCAGCAGGGGAGACGGAAACACCATATATTTT
cdr3_aa: CASSSRGDGNTIYF

d_call: .
j_call: TRBJ1-6
clone_size: few
v_call: TRBV30
cdr3_nt: TGTGCCTGGAGCGACACAGGGCGGTCACCCCTCCACTTT
cdr3_aa: CAWSDTGRSPLHF

d_call: .
j_call: TRBJ2-2
clone_size: .
v_call: TRBV19
cdr3_nt: TGTGCCAGTACCCCGACTAGGGGGAACACCGGGGAGCTGTTTTTT
cdr3_aa: CASTPTRGNTGELFF

d_call: .
j_call: TRBJ2-3
clone_size: once
v_call: TRBV5-1
cdr3_nt: TGCGCCAGCAGCCTAATGCCCAGGGAAACAGATACGCAGTATTTT
cdr3_aa: CASSLMPRETDTQYF

d_call: TRBD2
j_call: TRBJ2-5
clone_size: .
v_call: TRBV19
cdr3_nt: TGTGCCAGTAGTCTTCAGCGGGGCGGAGACCGGGAGACCCAGTACTTC
cdr3_aa: CASSLQRGGDRETQYF

d_call: .
j_call: TRBJ1-5
clone_size: .
v_call: TRBV3-1/TRBV3-2
cdr3_nt: TGTGCCAGCAGCCGTCAGAATAGCAATCAGCCCCAGCATTTT
cdr3_aa: CASSRQNSNQPQHF

d_call: .
j_call: TRBJ2-2
clone_size: .
v_call: TRBV5-6
cdr3_nt: TGTGCCAGCAGCTTGACCGGGACCGGGGAGCTGTTTTTT
cdr3_aa: CASSLTGTGELFF

d_call: .
j_call: TRBJ1-2
clone_size: .
v_call: TRBV15
cdr3_nt: TGTGCCACCCCCGGGGGGGGAGGTGGCTACACCTTC
cdr3_aa: CATPGGGGGYTF

d_call: TRBD2
j_call: TRBJ2-7
clone_size: .
v_call: TRBV19
cdr3_nt: TGTGCCAGTAGTGAGGGTAGCGGGCTGAACGAGCAGTACTTC
cdr3_aa: CASSEGSGLNEQYF

d_call: TRBD2
j_call: TRBJ2-3
clone_size: .
v_call: TRBV7-3
cdr3_nt: TGTGCCAGCAGCCCTCGTAGCGGGAGTTTAACAGATACGCAGTATTTT
cdr3_aa: CASSPRSGSLTDTQYF

d_call: .
j_call: TRBJ1-5
clone_size: .
v_call: TRBV19
cdr3_nt: TGTGCCAGTATCCAGAGGGGGAGTAGCGATCAGCCCCAGCATTTT
cdr3_aa: CASIQRGSSDQPQHF

d_call: TRBD1
j_call: TRBJ1-1
clone_size: .
v_call: TRBV5-1
cdr3_nt: TGCGCCAGCAGCTTCTACCGGGACAGGGGGCGACTCGACCGCCCGAACACTGAAGCTTTCTTT
cdr3_aa: CASSFYRDRGRLDRPNTEAFF

d_call: .
j_call: TRBJ2-5
clone_size: .
v_call: TRBV4-1
cdr3_nt: TGCGCCAGCAGCCAAGATATCGGTAGAATCCAGTACTTC
cdr3_aa: CASSQDIGRIQYF

d_call: .
j_call: TRBJ2-7
clone_size: .
v_call: TRBV27
cdr3_nt: TGTGCCAGCAGCCTCAGGGATACCTACGAGCAGTACTTC
cdr3_aa: CASSLRDTYEQYF

d_call: .
j_call: TRBJ2-3
clone_size: .
v_call: TRBV28
cdr3_nt: TGTGCCAGCAGGACACAGGCTCGAGATACGCAGTATTTT
cdr3_aa: CASRTQARDTQYF

d_call: .
j_call: TRBJ2-4
clone_size: .
v_call: TRBV7-2
cdr3_nt: TGTGCCAGCAGCTTAGTAGCAGTTGTGTCCAAAAACATTCAGTACTTC
cdr3_aa: CASSLVAVVSKNIQYF

d_call: .
j_call: TRBJ1-1
clone_size: .
v_call: TRBV5-1
cdr3_nt: TGCGCCAGCAGCTTGTTGGGGGGAGACGCTGAAGCTTTCTTT
cdr3_aa: CASSLLGGDAEAFF

d_call: .
j_call: TRBJ1-6
clone_size: few
v_call: TRBV5-6
cdr3_nt: TGTGCCAGCAGCTTCCGACAGGCGAATTCACCCCTCCACTTT
cdr3_aa: CASSFRQANSPLHF

d_call: TRBD1
j_call: TRBJ1-1
clone_size: .
v_call: TRBV28
cdr3_nt: TGTGCCAGCAGTCAACCCCCGGGACAGGGGTCCACTGAAGCTTTCTTT
cdr3_aa: CASSQPPGQGSTEAFF

d_call: TRBD2
j_call: TRBJ2-1
clone_size: .
v_call: TRBV2
cdr3_nt: TGTGCCAGCAGGGATGGCGGGAGGGGGTATGAGCAGTTCTTC
cdr3_aa: CASRDGGRGYEQFF

d_call: .
j_call: TRBJ2-7
clone_size: .
v_call: TRBV5-3
cdr3_nt: TGTGCCAGAAGTTCGCGGGATCCCTCCTACGAGCAGTACTTC
cdr3_aa: CARSSRDPSYEQYF

d_call: TRBD1
j_call: TRBJ2-7
clone_size: .
v_call: TRBV12-5
cdr3_nt: TGTGCTAGTGGTTGGGACAGGAGCGCCGAGCAGTACTTC
cdr3_aa: CASGWDRSAEQYF

d_call: TRBD1
j_call: TRBJ1-1
clone_size: .
v_call: TRBV4-2
cdr3_nt: TGTGCCAGCAGCATCCGGGACAGGGACCCGAACACTGAAGCTTTCTTT
cdr3_aa: CASSIRDRDPNTEAFF